Shown below are 28 T cell receptor beta chains from a single sample sequenced in a study of T cells in localized non-small cell lung cancer. Sequencing used immunoSEQ multiplex PCR; TCRdb keeps in-frame clones, though not all of them. The sample consists of more than 15,000 clones, around 88% of them appearing once. The sequencing used peripheral blood, collected before any cancer treatment. These receptors originate from a male donor aged 60 or over with stage II squamous cell lung carcinoma.

This clone was seen only a few times. The rearrangement uses TRBV2 and TRBJ1-2; D call uncertain. V lost 8 bases and J lost 2, with 9 bases in between. The CDR3 runs 12 residues. Germline V gene lookup returns CDR1 SNHLY and CDR2 FYNNEI. Here the CDR3 reads CASEALNYGYTF. CDR3 bases: TGTGCCAGCGAGGCATTGAACTATGGCTACACCTTC.

In its sample, this clone was seen a few times. J is TRBJ2-3 and V is TRBV18; no reliable D call. The CDR3 extends over 14 amino acids. With 0 bases removed from V and 0 bases from J, the gap between germline ends came to 4 bases. Looked up from germline, CDR1 is KGHSH and CDR2 is LQKENI. CDR3 sequence: CASSPPSSTDTQYF. The CDR3 region has the DNA TGTGCCAGCTCACCACCCTCCAGCACAGATACGCAGTATTTT.

This clone was detected a few times. The chain has TRBV5-6 and TRBJ2-7, with TRBD1 identical over 9 bases. The germline V gene has CDR1 SGHDT and CDR2 YYEEEE. The CDR3 consists of 15 residues. Germline trimming cut 4 bases from V and 3 bases from J; bases unmatched to any gene: 8. CDR3 protein: CASSLKGTGNYEQYF. The CDR3 DNA follows: TGTGCCAGCAGCCTCAAAGGGACAGGGAACTACGAGCAGTACTTC.

The chain links TRBV28 to TRBJ2-1; TRBD2 matches 9 bases. After removal of 5 bases from V and 12 bases from J, the junction contained 17 bases not matched to a gene. CDR1 and CDR2 from the germline V gene are MDHEN and SYDVKM. The CDR3 is made up of 16 amino acids. CDR3 in amino acids: CASSPRLAAPLKGQFF. The CDR3, as DNA: TGTGCCAGCAGTCCTCGACTAGCGGCTCCATTAAAGGGGCAGTTCTTC.

The chain couples TRBV13 to TRBJ2-3; D uncertain. Deletions cut 2 bases from V and 4 bases from J, with 19 bases between. This CDR3 region has 17 residues. Germline values: CDR1 PRHDT, CDR2 FYEKMQ (reference sequence). DNA of the CDR3: TGTGCCAGCAGCTTAATTAATGTCATCAAGGGCGCAGATACGCAGTATTTT. This codes for CASSLINVIKGADTQYF.

This clone was detected a few times. The V and J genes are TRBV18 and TRBJ2-5, with 8 bases lining up with TRBD2. V shed 0 bases and J 6 bases; nucleotides not matched to a gene: 9. The CDR3 length is 16 residues. The germline CDR1 and CDR2 sequences are KGHSH and LQKENI. Here the CDR3 reads CASSPPGAGDRQTQYF. The CDR3 DNA sequence: TGTGCCAGCTCACCACCAGGAGCGGGAGACAGGCAGACCCAGTACTTC.

V is TRBV5-1 and J is TRBJ2-2; TRBD1 matches at 9 bases. The ends lost 4 bases at V and 2 bases at J; junction bases unmatched: 6. Germline V CDR1 and CDR2: SGHRS, YFSETQ. This CDR3 contains 16 residues. CDR3 nucleotide sequence: TGCGCCAGCAGCCCGGGACAGGGCCTTAACACCGGGGAGCTGTTTTTT. Its protein is CASSPGQGLNTGELFF.

The chain combines TRBV7-2 with TRBJ2-1; TRBD2 matches 7 bases. The germline V gene has CDR1 SGHTA and CDR2 FQGNSA. J was trimmed by 0 bases and V by 5 bases; bases with no gene match: 4. The CDR3 has 15 amino acids. The CDR3 nucleotides read TGTGCCAGCAGCCGTCTAGCGGACTCCTACAATGAGCAGTTCTTC. Protein: CASSRLADSYNEQFF.

This chain connects TRBV19 to TRBJ2-6; 10 nucleotides agree with TRBD1. The CDR3 is made up of 17 amino acids. Per the germline V gene, CDR1 is LNHDA and CDR2 is SQIVND (reference sequence). V shed 6 bases, J shed 1 base, and the junction held 6 bases outside the gene matches. CDR3 DNA: TGTGCCAGTAGCAGGGACAGGGGAGGGTCTGGGGCCAACGTCCTGACTTTC. The encoded protein is CASSRDRGGSGANVLTF.

This clone came up once. The chain links TRBV7-3 to TRBJ2-1; 9 nucleotides match TRBD2. The CDR3 has 14 residues. The germline V gene has CDR1 SGHTA and CDR2 FQGTGA. Trimming cost V 2 bases and J 8 bases; bases outside gene matches: 4. The CDR3 protein is CASSLEGTSYEQFF. Written as DNA, the CDR3 is TGTGCCAGCAGCTTAGAGGGGACTAGCTATGAGCAGTTCTTC.

The V gene is TRBV28, the J gene TRBJ2-2, with TRBD2 identical over 8 bases. The germline gives CDR1 MDHEN, CDR2 SYDVKM. This CDR3 comprises 16 residues. Trimming at V came to 7 bases and at J to 0 bases, leaving 7 bases not matched to a gene. The CDR3 sequence is CASTYLGLANTGELFF. As DNA, the CDR3 is TGTGCCAGCACCTATTTGGGACTAGCGAACACCGGGGAGCTGTTTTTT.

This clone was detected a few times. The chain uses TRBV6-1 and TRBJ2-2, with 7 nucleotides matching TRBD2. The CDR3 contains 14 residues. V trimming: 7 bases; J trimming: 4 bases; junction bases outside the gene matches: 6. Germline values: CDR1 MNHNS, CDR2 SASEGT. The CDR3 reads CASTSGATTGELFF. As DNA, the CDR3 is TGTGCCAGCACCAGCGGGGCAACCACCGGGGAGCTGTTTTTT.

The V and J genes are TRBV11-2 and TRBJ2-2, with 11 bases fitting TRBD2. Germline V gene sequence: CDR1 SGHAT, CDR2 FQNNGV. Unmatched junction bases numbered 11, after V lost 5 bases and J lost 6 bases. This CDR3 has 17 amino acids. This chain's CDR3 is CASSLLAGVNVPGELFF. In nucleotides, the CDR3 is TGTGCCAGCAGCCTACTAGCGGGAGTTAATGTTCCCGGGGAGCTGTTTTTT.

This chain links TRBV27 with TRBJ2-7; 7 nucleotides agree with TRBD2. With V trimmed by 5 bases and J by 3 bases, 13 bases remained unmatched. Germline V gene sequence: CDR1 MNHEY, CDR2 SMNVEV (reference sequence). This CDR3 has 16 residues. The CDR3 here is CASSIDLGGSYYEQYF. CDR3 in DNA: TGTGCCAGCAGTATTGACTTGGGGGGGAGCTACTACGAGCAGTACTTC.

The J gene is TRBJ2-1, the V gene TRBV27; D may be TRBD1 or TRBD2 (6 bases each). The CDR3 loop spans 14 amino acids. Per germline, CDR1 MNHEY and CDR2 SMNVEV (reference sequence). Trimming took off 8 bases at V and 3 bases at J, with 14 bases between the two ends. The CDR3 spells CASVSGGGYNEQFF. The CDR3 DNA is TGTGCCAGCGTAAGCGGAGGGGGCTACAATGAGCAGTTCTTC.

The chain links TRBV19 to TRBJ1-4; 10 nucleotides line up with TRBD1. Trimming cost V 1 base and J 7 bases; bases outside gene matches: 6. Germline CDR1 and CDR2: LNHDA and SQIVND (reference sequence). CDR3 size: 16 residues. This CDR3 reads CASSIGPGQGSEKLFF. The CDR3 bases are TGTGCCAGTAGTATAGGCCCGGGACAGGGGAGTGAAAAACTGTTTTTT.

The chain employs TRBV28 and TRBJ2-7; D is unclear. The V end lost 8 bases, the J end lost 3 bases, and 8 bases lay between the germline ends. The CDR3 contains 11 residues. CDR1 and CDR2 from the germline V gene are MDHEN and SYDVKM. CDR3 loop: CASRAGYEQYF. CDR3 sequence (DNA): TGTGCCAGCCGGGCAGGCTACGAGCAGTACTTC.

This chain uses TRBV4-1 with TRBJ2-3; perhaps TRBD1 as D (6 bases). Trimming removed 1 base at V and 2 bases at J, with 10 bases between. Germline V gene sequence: CDR1 MGHRA, CDR2 YSYEKL. CDR3 length equals 15 residues. CDR3 sequence: CASSQVGQPTDTQYF. DNA for the CDR3: TGCGCCAGCAGCCAAGTGGGACAACCCACAGATACGCAGTATTTT.

The rearrangement links TRBV30 to TRBJ1-2; TRBD1 might be the D (6 bases). The CDR3 is made up of 13 amino acids. Germline-derived CDR1 and CDR2 are GTSNPN and SVGIG (reference sequence). Trimming pared 1 base from V and 8 bases from J, leaving 14 bases between. CDR3 sequence reads: CAWSEGTPSGYTF. CDR3 in DNA: TGTGCCTGGAGTGAAGGGACACCTTCGGGCTACACCTTC.

This chain joins TRBV18 and TRBJ2-7; D perhaps matches TRBD1 (5 bases). Germline V gene lookup returns CDR1 KGHSH and CDR2 LQKENI. V was shortened by 3 bases and J by 7 bases, with 16 bases between the two germline ends. The CDR3 is made up of 14 amino acids. The CDR3 is CASSPSTGSWEQYF. DNA for the CDR3: TGTGCCAGCTCACCTAGCACAGGTTCTTGGGAGCAGTACTTC. Variable domain in full (rest from reference TRBV18 and TRBJ2-7): NAGVMQNPRHLVRRRGQEARLRCSPMKGHSHVYWYRQLPEEGLKFMVYLQKENIIDESGMPKERFSAEFPKEGPSILRIQQVVRGDSAAYFCASSPSTGSWEQYFGPGTRLTVT.

This clone was observed a handful of times. V gene TRBV28 combines with J gene TRBJ1-5, with D perhaps TRBD1 (6 bases). Germline CDR1 MDHEN, CDR2 SYDVKM. V was clipped by 7 bases and J by 7 bases, with 17 bases between them. The CDR3 spans 14 residues. This chain's CDR3 is CASTMTGGVQPQHF. In nucleotides, the CDR3 is TGTGCCAGCACCATGACAGGCGGTGTCCAGCCCCAGCATTTT.

CDR3 DNA: TGCGCCAGCAGCTTGGTTGGGACAGGGGTGTCCTACAATGAGCAGTTCTTC. As protein: CASSLVGTGVSYNEQFF. The V call is TRBV5-1, the J call TRBJ2-1; 10 bases align to TRBD1. CDR3 length: 17 residues. Germline V lookup: CDR1 SGHRS, CDR2 YFSETQ. Unmatched junction bases numbered 4, after V lost 0 bases and J lost 1 base. Together with reference TRBV5-1 and TRBJ2-1, the CDR3 gives the full variable domain: KAGVTQTPRYLIKTRGQQVTLSCSPISGHRSVSWYQQTPGQGLQFLFEYFSETQRNKGNFPGRFSGRQFSNSRSEMNVSTLELGDSALYLCASSLVGTGVSYNEQFFGPGTRLTVL.

CDR3 residues: CASSWSGDYEQYF. The CDR3 region has the DNA TGCGCCAGCTCCTGGTCGGGGGACTACGAGCAGTACTTC. This chain uses TRBV10-2 with TRBJ2-7; D may be TRBD2 (6 bases). CDR3 size: 13 residues. Germline-derived CDR1 and CDR2 are WSHSY and SAAADI. Trimming took off 8 bases at V and 3 bases at J, with 14 bases between the two ends.

This clone has only one observation. The chain joins TRBV6-5 to TRBJ2-5; D remains ambiguous. The CDR3 sequence is 14 residues long. V dropped 6 bases and J dropped 5 bases, with 16 bases sitting between them. The germline V gene encodes CDR1 MNHEY and CDR2 SVGAGI. CDR3 protein: CASSGSQVIETQYF. The CDR3 region has the DNA TGTGCCAGCAGCGGCAGTCAAGTAATTGAGACCCAGTACTTC.

The chain employs TRBV5-6 and TRBJ2-5, with D perhaps TRBD1 (6 bases). The end of the DNA aligns better with TRBJ2-7, so the J call may be wrong. The CDR3 runs 13 residues. Germline values: CDR1 SGHDT, CDR2 YYEEEE. The CDR3 nucleotides are TGTGCCAGCAGCTTGGGTAGGGGGACCGAGCAGTACTTC. This gives the protein CASSLGRGTEQYF.

The chain is built from TRBV19 and TRBJ2-1, with 9 bases identical to TRBD2. The CDR3 sequence is 12 residues long. With V trimmed by 10 bases and J by 4 bases, 2 bases remained unmatched. CDR1 and CDR2 from the germline V gene are LNHDA and SQIVND (reference sequence). This CDR3 is CATLAGYNEQFF. As DNA, the CDR3 is TGTGCCACCCTAGCGGGATACAATGAGCAGTTCTTC.

V gene TRBV11-2 combines with J gene TRBJ2-3; 8 nucleotides match TRBD2. Germline CDR1 and CDR2: SGHAT and FQNNGV. CDR3 length: 14 residues. J was trimmed by 4 bases and V by 5 bases; bases with no gene match: 5. The CDR3 nucleotides read TGTGCCAGCAGCCCTCGGGGGGGAGCAGATACGCAGTATTTT. Translating it yields CASSPRGGADTQYF.

CDR3 region: CASSEDRQGSNQPQHF. In DNA form, the CDR3 reads TGTGCCAGCAGTGAAGATAGACAGGGAAGCAATCAGCCCCAGCATTTT. This chain links TRBV6-1 with TRBJ1-5; 7 nucleotides line up with TRBD1. CDR1 is MNHNS, CDR2 SASEGT, per germline. There are 16 residues in the CDR3. The junction had 4 bases not matched to a gene; V was cut back by 1 base and J by 1 base.